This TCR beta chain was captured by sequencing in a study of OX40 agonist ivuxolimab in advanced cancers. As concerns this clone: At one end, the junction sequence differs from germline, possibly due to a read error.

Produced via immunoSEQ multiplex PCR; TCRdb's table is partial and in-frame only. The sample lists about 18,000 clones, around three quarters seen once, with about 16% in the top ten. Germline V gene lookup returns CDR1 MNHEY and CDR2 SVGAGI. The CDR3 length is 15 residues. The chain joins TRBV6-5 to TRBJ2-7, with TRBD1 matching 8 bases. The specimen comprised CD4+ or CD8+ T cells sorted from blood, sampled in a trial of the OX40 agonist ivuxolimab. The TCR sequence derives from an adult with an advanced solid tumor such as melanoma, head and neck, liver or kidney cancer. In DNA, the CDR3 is TGTGCCGGCAGCGACAGGGGACGGGACTCCTACGAGCAGTACTTC. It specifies CAGSDRGRDSYEQYF.